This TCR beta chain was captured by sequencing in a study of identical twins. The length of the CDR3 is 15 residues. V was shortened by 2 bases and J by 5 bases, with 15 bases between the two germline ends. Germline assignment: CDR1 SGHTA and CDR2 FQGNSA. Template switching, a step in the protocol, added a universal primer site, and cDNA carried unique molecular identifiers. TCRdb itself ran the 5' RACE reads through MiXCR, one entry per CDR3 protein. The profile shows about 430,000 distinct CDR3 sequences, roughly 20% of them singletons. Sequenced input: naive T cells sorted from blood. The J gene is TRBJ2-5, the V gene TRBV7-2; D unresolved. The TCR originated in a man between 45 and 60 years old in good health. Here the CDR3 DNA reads TGTGCCAGCAGCTTATCAATGAGGAGCGTGGAGACCCAGTACTTC. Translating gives CASSLSMRSVETQYF.